This TCR beta chain came from a study of beta chain features in type 1 diabetes. Germline V gene sequence: CDR1 MNHEY, CDR2 SMNVEV (reference sequence). The CDR3 is made up of 18 amino acids. The V and J ends lost 5 bases and 7 bases respectively, with 24 bases between them. Study results and caveats: Possibly, sequencing cDNA over-represented cells that had high TCR expression levels. Shorter TCRB CDR3s, moderately but significantly so, were found in Type 1 diabetes patients in all four CD4+ subsets. Researchers could not determine here whether HLA type influences TCRB rearrangement. Amplification by PCR could prefer shorter templates, with the same effect in patients and controls.

Turning to this clone: The antigen is unknown.

Investigators reverse transcribed all isolated RNA, so they sequenced expressed TCRB transcripts. Reads from naive, central memory and regulatory T cell samples averaged roughly 3.8 million. Sequencing was performed with immunoSEQ multiplex PCR; in TCRdb, only in-frame clones are kept and a portion is missing. Altogether 680,000 or so clones are present, around 15% being singletons, with the ten largest covering about 0.02%. The clonotype comes from a man younger than 35 with type 1 diabetes. The sample was naive CD4+ T cells from blood. V and J are TRBV27 and TRBJ1-6; D possibly corresponds to TRBD1 (6 bases). The CDR3 sequence is CASSPQGWSPGVNSPLHF. As DNA, the CDR3 is TGTGCCAGCAGTCCCCAGGGGTGGTCCCCTGGGGTAAATTCACCCCTCCACTTT.